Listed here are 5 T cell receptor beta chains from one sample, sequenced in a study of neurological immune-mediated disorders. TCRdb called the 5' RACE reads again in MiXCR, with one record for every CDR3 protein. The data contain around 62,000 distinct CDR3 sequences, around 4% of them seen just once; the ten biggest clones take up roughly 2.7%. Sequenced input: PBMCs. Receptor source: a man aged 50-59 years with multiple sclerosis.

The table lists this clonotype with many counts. This chain's CDR3 is CASSPFDTSPVSYEQYF. Written as DNA, the CDR3 is TGTGCCAGCAGCCCCTTCGACACCTCGCCCGTATCCTACGAGCAGTACTTC. The gene calls are TRBV5-6 and TRBJ2-7; D not certain. Germline values: CDR1 SGHDT, CDR2 YYEEEE. V gave up 4 bases and J gave up 1 base, with 21 bases separating them. The CDR3 sequence is 17 residues long.

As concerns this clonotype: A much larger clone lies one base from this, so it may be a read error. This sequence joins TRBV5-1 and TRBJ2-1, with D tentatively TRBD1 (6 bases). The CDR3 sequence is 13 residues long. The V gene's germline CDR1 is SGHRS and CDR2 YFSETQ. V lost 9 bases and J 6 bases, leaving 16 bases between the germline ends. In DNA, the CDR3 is TGCGCCAACAGACTGCCAGGGGCCAATGAGCAGTTCTTC. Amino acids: CANRLPGANEQFF.

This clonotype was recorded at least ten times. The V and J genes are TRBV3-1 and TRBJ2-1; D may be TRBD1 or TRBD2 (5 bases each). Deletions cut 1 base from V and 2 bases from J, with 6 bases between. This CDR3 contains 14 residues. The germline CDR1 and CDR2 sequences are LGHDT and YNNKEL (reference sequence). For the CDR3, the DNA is TGTGCCAGCAGCCAAGGGGGACCCTACAATGAGCAGTTCTTC. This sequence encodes CASSQGGPYNEQFF.

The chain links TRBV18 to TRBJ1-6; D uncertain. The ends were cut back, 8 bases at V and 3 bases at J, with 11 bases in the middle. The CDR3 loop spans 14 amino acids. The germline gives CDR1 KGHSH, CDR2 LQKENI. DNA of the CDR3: TGTGCCAGCACCGGACGGATCTATAATTCACCCCTCCACTTT. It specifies CASTGRIYNSPLHF.

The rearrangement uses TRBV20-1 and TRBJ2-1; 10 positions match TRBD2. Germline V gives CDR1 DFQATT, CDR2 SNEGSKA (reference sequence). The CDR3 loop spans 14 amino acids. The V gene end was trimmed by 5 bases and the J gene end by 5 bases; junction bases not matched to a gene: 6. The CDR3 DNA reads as TGCAGTGCTGAGCGGGGGGGTATAAACAATGAGCAGTTCTTC. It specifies CSAERGGINNEQFF.